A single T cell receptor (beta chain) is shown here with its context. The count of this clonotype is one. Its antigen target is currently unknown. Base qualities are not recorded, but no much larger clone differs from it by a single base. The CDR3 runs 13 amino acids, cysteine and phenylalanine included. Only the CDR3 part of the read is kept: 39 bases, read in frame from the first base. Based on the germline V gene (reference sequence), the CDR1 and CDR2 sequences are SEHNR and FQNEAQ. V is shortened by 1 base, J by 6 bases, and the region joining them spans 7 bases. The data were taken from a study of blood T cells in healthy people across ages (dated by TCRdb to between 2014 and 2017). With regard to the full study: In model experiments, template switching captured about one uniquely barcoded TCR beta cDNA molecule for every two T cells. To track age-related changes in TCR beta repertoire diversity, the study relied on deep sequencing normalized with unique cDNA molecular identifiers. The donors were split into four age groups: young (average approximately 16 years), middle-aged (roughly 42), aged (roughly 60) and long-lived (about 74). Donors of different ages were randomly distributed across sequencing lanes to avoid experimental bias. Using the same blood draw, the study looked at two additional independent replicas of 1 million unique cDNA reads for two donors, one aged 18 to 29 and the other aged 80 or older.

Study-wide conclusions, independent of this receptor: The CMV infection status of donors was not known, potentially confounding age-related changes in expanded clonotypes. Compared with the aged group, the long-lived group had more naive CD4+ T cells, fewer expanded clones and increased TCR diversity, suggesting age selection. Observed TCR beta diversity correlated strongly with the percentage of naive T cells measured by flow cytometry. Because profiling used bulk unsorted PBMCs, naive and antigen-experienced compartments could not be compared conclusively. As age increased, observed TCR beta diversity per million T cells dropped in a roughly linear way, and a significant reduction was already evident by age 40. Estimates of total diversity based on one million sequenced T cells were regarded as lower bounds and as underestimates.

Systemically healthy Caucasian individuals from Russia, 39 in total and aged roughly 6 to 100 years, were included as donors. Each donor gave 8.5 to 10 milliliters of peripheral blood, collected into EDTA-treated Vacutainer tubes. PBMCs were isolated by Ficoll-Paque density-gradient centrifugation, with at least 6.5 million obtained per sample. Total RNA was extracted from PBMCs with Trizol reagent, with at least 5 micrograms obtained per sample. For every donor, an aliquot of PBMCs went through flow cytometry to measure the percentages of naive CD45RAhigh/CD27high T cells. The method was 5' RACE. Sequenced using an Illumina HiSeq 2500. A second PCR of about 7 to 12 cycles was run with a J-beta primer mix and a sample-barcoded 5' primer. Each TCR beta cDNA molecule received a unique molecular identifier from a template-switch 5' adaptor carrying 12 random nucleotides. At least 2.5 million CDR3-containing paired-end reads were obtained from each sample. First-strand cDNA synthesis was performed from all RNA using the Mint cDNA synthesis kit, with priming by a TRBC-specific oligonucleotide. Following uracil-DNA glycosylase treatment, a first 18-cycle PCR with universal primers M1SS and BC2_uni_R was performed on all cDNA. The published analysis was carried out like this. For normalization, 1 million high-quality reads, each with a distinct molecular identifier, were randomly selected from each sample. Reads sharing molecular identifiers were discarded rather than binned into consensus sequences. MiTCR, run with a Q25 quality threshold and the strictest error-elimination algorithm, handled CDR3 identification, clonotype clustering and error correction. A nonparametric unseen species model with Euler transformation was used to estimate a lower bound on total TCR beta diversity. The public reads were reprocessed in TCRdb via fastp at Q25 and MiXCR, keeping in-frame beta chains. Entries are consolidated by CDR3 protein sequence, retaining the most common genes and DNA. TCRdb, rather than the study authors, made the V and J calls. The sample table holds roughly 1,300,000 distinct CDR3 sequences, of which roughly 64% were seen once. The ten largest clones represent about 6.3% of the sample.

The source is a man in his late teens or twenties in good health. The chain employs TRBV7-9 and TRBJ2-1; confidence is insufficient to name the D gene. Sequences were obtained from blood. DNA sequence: TGTGCCAGCAGCTTAGACGCAAGCAATGAGCAGTTCTTC. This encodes CASSLDASNEQFF. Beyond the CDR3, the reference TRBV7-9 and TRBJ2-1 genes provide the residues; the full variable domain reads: DTGVSQNPRHKITKRGQNVTFRCDPISEHNRLYWYRQTLGQGPEFLTYFQNEAQLEKSRLLSDRFSAERPKGSFSTLEIQRTEQGDSAMYLCASSLDASNEQFFGPGTRLTVL.